This TCR beta chain was retrieved from a study of blood T cells in healthy people across ages. For the second PCR, which ran for roughly 6 to 12 cycles, a sample-barcoded 5' primer and a J-beta primer mix were used. TCRdb re-derived calls from the 5' RACE reads in MiXCR, one entry per CDR3 protein. The table shows approximately 770,000 distinct CDR3 sequences, with roughly 60% occurring only once. The CDR3 is 13 residues long. Germline V gives CDR1 DFQATT, CDR2 SNEGSKA (reference sequence). This chain connects TRBV20-1 to TRBJ2-4; 7 bases line up with TRBD1. The assigned J gene may be wrong: the sequence end matches TRBJ2-7 better. The specimen sequenced was blood. The source of this sequence is a man younger than 45 in good health. CDR3 sequence: CSARKGGTYEQYF. DNA of the CDR3: TGCAGTGCTAGGAAAGGGGGCACATACGAGCAGTACTTC.